This T cell receptor beta chain stems from a study of identical twins. Study observations and caveats: For cord blood, abundant beta clonotypes had fewer insertions, unlike memory repertoires, which showed none.

The V gene's germline CDR1 is SGHTA and CDR2 FQGNSA. This CDR3 comprises 16 residues. V was clipped by 1 base and J by 4 bases, with 16 bases between them. A universal primer site was incorporated via template switching, and the cDNA contained unique molecular identifiers. TCRdb independently ran MiXCR on the 5' RACE reads; one entry per CDR3 protein. The profile shows roughly 750,000 distinct CDR3 sequences, less than 25% of them singletons. About this clonotype: Its specificity is not known.

These sequences were also reported in another study, on T cells expressing NK-cell markers.

The sequenced sample consisted of PBMCs. The genes are TRBV7-2 and TRBJ1-1, with D possibly TRBD1 on 6 matching bases. This receptor was taken from a woman aged 18-35 years in good health. The CDR3 coding sequence is TGTGCCAGCAGCTTAGGGGGGGGCGGCGGACGCACTGAAGCTTTCTTT. Protein sequence: CASSLGGGGGRTEAFF.